The clone carrying this TCR beta chain was counted a few times. The data were taken from a study of blood T cell repertoires in COVID-19. Study-level information: Collection of acute and convalescent COVID-19 samples took place in the United States, Italy and Spain.

Repertoires were generated with immunoSEQ multiplex PCR, while TCRdb's copy carries only in-frame clones and drops some. This sample carries more than 250,000 clones, over 75% of them seen once, and the ten largest clones take approximately 5%. This study enrolled people aged about 18 to 90 from about two dozen US geographic areas. Each participant's cohort was designated according to participant-reported clinical history. This TCR derives from a woman aged 30 to 39 who had recovered from COVID-19. The sample comprised PBMCs or T cells enriched from blood (not recorded which).

DNA of the CDR3: TGTGCCAGCAGTCCTAGGGGGGGAAGCGCCCAAAACACTGAAGCTTTCTTT. Its translation: CASSPRGGSAQNTEAFF. This chain links TRBV28 with TRBJ1-1; D is possibly TRBD1 (6 bases). The V and J ends lost 5 bases and 2 bases respectively, with 21 bases between them. Germline CDR1 reads MDHEN; CDR2 reads SYDVKM. This CDR3 has 17 residues.